Each of the 17 T cell receptor beta chains below was sequenced from the same sample in a study of CD8 T cells in Susac syndrome. RNA was extracted with the RNeasy kit, and a quantity of about 0.45 to 1 ug was reverse transcribed using random hexamers. Each CDR3 protein gets one entry after TCRdb re-called the immunoSEQ multiplex PCR reads with MiXCR. Of around 150,000 distinct CDR3 sequences listed, 90% to 95% are singletons. Specimen: CD4+ T cells from PBMCs. The source of these receptors is a human donor with multiple sclerosis.

The chain employs TRBV3-1 and TRBJ1-1; D is perhaps TRBD1 (6 bases). Germline V gene lookup returns CDR1 LGHDT and CDR2 YNNKEL (reference sequence). The CDR3 is 15 residues long. Trimming stripped 2 bases from V and 3 bases from J, with 13 bases between. The CDR3 nucleotides read TGTGCCAGCAGCCAACACATTGGGGGCGACACTGAAGCTTTCTTT. Translation: CASSQHIGGDTEAFF.

CDR3 residues: CASSVDRVDYTF. CDR3 nucleotide sequence: TGTGCCAGCAGCGTCGACAGGGTTGACTACACCTTC. This chain connects TRBV7-9 to TRBJ1-2; TRBD1 agrees at 7 bases. Germline V gives CDR1 SEHNR, CDR2 FQNEAQ (reference sequence). With V trimmed by 5 bases and J by 10 bases, 7 bases remained unmatched. The CDR3 extends over 12 amino acids. Supplemented by reference TRBV7-9 and TRBJ1-2, the full variable domain reads DTGVSQNPRHKITKRGQNVTFRCDPISEHNRLYWYRQTLGQGPEFLTYFQNEAQLEKSRLLSDRFSAERPKGSFSTLEIQRTEQGDSAMYLCASSVDRVDYTFGSGTRLTVV.

The chain combines TRBV29-1 with TRBJ1-3, with unresolved D. CDR3 length: 14 residues. Germline values: CDR1 SQVTM, CDR2 ANQGSEA. With 3 bases removed from V and 0 bases from J, the gap between germline ends came to 9 bases. The DNA of the CDR3 is TGCAGCGTTGAGGTGCCGTACTCTGGAAACACCATATATTTT. It is translated as CSVEVPYSGNTIYF.

This chain links TRBV29-1 with TRBJ2-1; D is possibly TRBD1 (5 bases). Germline V gives CDR1 SQVTM, CDR2 ANQGSEA. CDR3 size: 13 residues. The V and J ends lost 0 bases and 5 bases respectively, with 8 bases between them. CDR3 residues: CSVEEGLDNEQFF. In DNA form, the CDR3 reads TGCAGCGTTGAAGAGGGGCTCGACAATGAGCAGTTCTTC.

V usage is TRBV12-3 or TRBV12-4 and J usage is TRBJ2-5, with 9 bases fitting TRBD2. This CDR3 has 14 amino acids. The J segment lost 3 bases and the V segment lost 5 bases, leaving 4 bases of the junction unmatched. DNA for the CDR3: TGTGCCAGCAGTCCGACTAGCGGAGAAGAGACCCAGTACTTC. Translation gives CASSPTSGEETQYF.

The J gene is TRBJ2-7, the V gene TRBV5-1; D is possibly TRBD2 (5 bases). Trimming left V 2 bases short and J 2 bases short, with 8 bases between. The CDR3 contains 13 residues. Germline CDR1 and CDR2: SGHRS and YFSETQ. The DNA for the CDR3 is TGCGCCAGCAGCTTTGGACTCACCTACGAGCAGTACTTC. Amino acids: CASSFGLTYEQYF.

The rearrangement uses TRBV20-1 and TRBJ2-7; 9 positions match TRBD2. CDR1 is DFQATT and CDR2 is SNEGSKA in the germline V gene (reference sequence). Trimming at V came to 5 bases and at J to 0 bases, leaving 11 bases not matched to a gene. The CDR3 has 16 residues. The CDR3 spells CSAPRGDSGSSYEQYF. Here the CDR3 DNA reads TGCAGTGCTCCCCGGGGTGATAGCGGGAGCTCCTACGAGCAGTACTTC.

The rearrangement links TRBV5-1 to TRBJ1-1, with D unclear. This CDR3 contains 14 residues. Germline V gives CDR1 SGHRS, CDR2 YFSETQ. With 3 bases removed from V and 1 base from J, the gap between germline ends came to 10 bases. The CDR3 coding sequence is TGCGCCAGCAGCTCCTCAACAGCGAACACTGAAGCTTTCTTT. Translation: CASSSSTANTEAFF.

The chain uses TRBV21-1 and TRBJ1-4; no DNA check was done on the table's D call, TRBD1. TRBV21-1 is flagged as a pseudogene. CDR3 size: 14 residues. The CDR3 region is CASSKGDRDEKLFF. CDR3 coding DNA: TGTGCCAGCAGCAAAGGGGACAGGGATGAAAAACTGTTTTTT.

CDR3 nucleotides: TGTGCCAGCAGCTGGGGACAGGGGTCGCCGGGACAGCCCCAGCATTTT. It specifies CASSWGQGSPGQPQHF. The chain carries TRBV12-3 or TRBV12-4 and TRBJ1-5; TRBD1 aligns across 10 bases. Germline trimming cut 6 bases from V and 7 bases from J; bases unmatched to any gene: 12. The CDR3 sequence is 16 residues long.

The chain combines TRBV18 with TRBJ2-3, with 9 nucleotides matching TRBD1. The ends lost 4 bases at V and 2 bases at J; junction bases unmatched: 4. Per the germline V gene, CDR1 is KGHSH and CDR2 is LQKENI. CDR3 length equals 15 residues. The CDR3 is CASSRDRGNTDTQYF. The CDR3 DNA is TGTGCCAGCTCACGTGACAGGGGGAACACAGATACGCAGTATTTT.

V is TRBV5-1 and J is TRBJ2-6, with a tentative D call TRBD1 (6 bases). Germline CDR1 and CDR2: SGHRS and YFSETQ. The CDR3 is 18 amino acids. V was pared by 6 bases and J by 0 bases, with 19 bases between. The CDR3: CASTDPGHAISGANVLTF. For the CDR3, the DNA is TGCGCCAGCACCGACCCGGGACACGCCATCTCTGGGGCCAACGTCCTGACTTTC.

The chain has TRBV20-1 and TRBJ2-3; 8 bases agree with TRBD1. The CDR3 runs to 15 residues. CDR1 and CDR2 from the germline V gene are DFQATT and SNEGSKA (reference sequence). The V gene end was trimmed by 6 bases and the J gene end by 3 bases; junction bases not matched to a gene: 11. The CDR3 DNA sequence: TGCAGTGCGGTAGAGACAGGGGTGGTAACAGATACGCAGTATTTT. The encoded protein is CSAVETGVVTDTQYF.

V and J are TRBV3-1 and TRBJ2-1; the match to TRBD2 covers 14 bases. Germline trimming cut 6 bases from V and 13 bases from J; bases unmatched to any gene: 8. The V gene's germline CDR1 is LGHDT and CDR2 YNNKEL (reference sequence). CDR3 length: 14 amino acids. The DNA for the CDR3 is TGTGCCAGCAGATTCAGGACTAGCGGGGGGCCCCAGTTCTTC. Amino acid sequence: CASRFRTSGGPQFF.

V usage is TRBV7-8 and J usage is TRBJ1-5; D is unresolved. Germline lookup yields CDR1 SGHVS and CDR2 FQNEAQ. The germline V and J ends were trimmed by 5 bases and 0 bases, with 8 bases remaining between them. This CDR3 is 14 amino acids long. The CDR3 sequence is CASSVRGSNQPQHF. The CDR3 DNA follows: TGTGCCAGCAGCGTACGGGGTAGCAATCAGCCCCAGCATTTT.

The chain has TRBV2 and TRBJ2-6; 8 positions agree with TRBD1. Trimming cost V 3 bases and J 0 bases; bases outside gene matches: 10. Germline V lookup: CDR1 SNHLY, CDR2 FYNNEI. The CDR3 is 19 residues long. This CDR3 is CASSDRGRLVLSGANVLTF. CDR3 in DNA: TGTGCCAGCAGTGACAGGGGGCGTTTGGTCCTCTCTGGGGCCAACGTCCTGACTTTC. Supplemented by reference TRBV2 and TRBJ2-6, the full variable domain reads EPEVTQTPSHQVTQMGQEVILRCVPISNHLYFYWYRQILGQKVEFLVSFYNNEISEKSEIFDDQFSVERPDGSNFTLKIRSTKLEDSAMYFCASSDRGRLVLSGANVLTFGAGSRLTVL.

V is TRBV7-9 and J is TRBJ2-1; D not certain. The CDR3 is 16 amino acids. Germline lookup yields CDR1 SEHNR and CDR2 FQNEAQ (reference sequence). The V and J ends lost 3 bases and 0 bases respectively, with 12 bases between them. In nucleotides, the CDR3 is TGTGCCAGCAGCTTGAGTAGTTGGGGCTCCTACAATGAGCAGTTCTTC. It codes for CASSLSSWGSYNEQFF.